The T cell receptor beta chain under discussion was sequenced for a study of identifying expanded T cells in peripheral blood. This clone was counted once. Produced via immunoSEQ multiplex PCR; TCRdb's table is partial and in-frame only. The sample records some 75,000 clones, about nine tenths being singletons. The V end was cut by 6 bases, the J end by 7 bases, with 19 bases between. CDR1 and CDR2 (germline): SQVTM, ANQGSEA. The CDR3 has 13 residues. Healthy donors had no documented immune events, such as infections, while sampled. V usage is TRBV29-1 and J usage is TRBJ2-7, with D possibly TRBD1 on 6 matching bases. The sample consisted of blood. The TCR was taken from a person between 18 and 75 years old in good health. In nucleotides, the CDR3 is TGCAGCGTATTAGAAAGGGGGAAAGGGGAGCAGTACTTC. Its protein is CSVLERGKGEQYF.